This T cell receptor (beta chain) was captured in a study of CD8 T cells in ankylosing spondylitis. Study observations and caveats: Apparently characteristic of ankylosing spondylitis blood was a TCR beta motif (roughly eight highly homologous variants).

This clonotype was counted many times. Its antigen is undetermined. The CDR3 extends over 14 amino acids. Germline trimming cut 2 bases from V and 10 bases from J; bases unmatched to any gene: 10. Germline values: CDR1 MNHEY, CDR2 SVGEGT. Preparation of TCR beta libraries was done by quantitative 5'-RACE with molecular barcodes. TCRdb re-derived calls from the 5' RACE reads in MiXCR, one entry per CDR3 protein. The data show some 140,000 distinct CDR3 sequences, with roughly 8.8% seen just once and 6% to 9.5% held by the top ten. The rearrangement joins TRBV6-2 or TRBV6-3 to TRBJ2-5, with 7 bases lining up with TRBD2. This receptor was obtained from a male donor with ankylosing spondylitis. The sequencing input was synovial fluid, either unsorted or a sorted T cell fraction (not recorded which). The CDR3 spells CASSYPTSAEDQYF. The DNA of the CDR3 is TGTGCCAGCAGTTACCCTACTAGCGCCGAGGACCAGTACTTC.